The table lists the clone carrying this T cell receptor (beta chain) with many counts. The antigen is not known. This entry comes from a study of early T cells in non-severe SARS-CoV-2 infection. Study-wide background: The study sequenced bulk RNA from unsorted whole blood, with chains unpaired.

V shed 1 base and J shed 3 bases, with 10 bases lying between them. The CDR3 spans 15 residues. Germline assignment: CDR1 LGHDT and CDR2 YNNKEL (reference sequence). Attached unique molecular identifiers marked individual cDNA molecules. TCRdb re-derived calls from the 5' RACE reads in MiXCR, one entry per CDR3 protein. The table shows 25,000 to 35,000 distinct CDR3 sequences, with approximately 5.6% occurring only once. Study findings and constraints: Clonotype matching in VDJdb favored anti-spike CD8 responses and did not capture private and CD4 specificities.

The TCR originated in an adult who was a healthcare worker with PCR-confirmed SARS-CoV-2 infection or an uninfected control (not recorded which). Input material: whole blood. This chain uses TRBV3-1 with TRBJ2-1; no firm D call. The CDR3 sequence is CASSQAPGFYNEQFF. In DNA, the CDR3 is TGTGCCAGCAGCCAAGCCCCCGGATTCTACAATGAGCAGTTCTTC.